The 9 T cell receptor beta chains below were found in one sample sequenced in a study of blood T cells in healthy people across ages. Primers used in a second PCR of roughly 7 to 11 cycles were a sample-barcoded 5' primer and a J-beta primer mix. Each CDR3 protein is one row after TCRdb ran MiXCR on the 5' RACE reads. The sample holds hundreds of thousands of distinct CDR3 sequences, more than 45% seen once. Input material: blood. The receptor source for this set is a man aged 30 to 39 in good health.

A single count supports this clonotype. The V and J genes are TRBV5-6 and TRBJ1-5; 7 positions match TRBD1. This CDR3 comprises 15 residues. V lost 4 bases, J lost 6 bases, and 10 bases stayed unmatched. The V gene's germline CDR1 is SGHDT and CDR2 YYEEEE. The DNA of the CDR3 is TGTGCCAGCAGCCTAAACAGGGGTTGGGGTCAGCCCCAGCATTTT. Encoded protein: CASSLNRGWGQPQHF. Full variable domain (missing parts from reference TRBV5-6 and TRBJ1-5): DAGVTQSPTHLIKTRGQQVTLRCSPKSGHDTVSWYQQALGQGPQFIFQYYEEEERQRGNFPDRFSGHQFPNYSSELNVNALLLGDSALYLCASSLNRGWGQPQHFGDGTRLSIL.

The J gene is TRBJ2-7, the V gene TRBV11-2; D may be TRBD1 (6 bases). The CDR3 has 14 amino acids. CDR1 SGHAT and CDR2 FQNNGV come from the germline V gene. Trimming shortened V by 2 bases and J by 3 bases, and 11 bases separated the two germline ends. CDR3 in amino acids: CASSLNDRYYEQYF. DNA for the CDR3: TGTGCCAGCAGCTTAAATGACAGGTACTACGAGCAGTACTTC.

The chain recombines TRBV7-9 with TRBJ1-2, with D possibly matching TRBD1 (5 bases). CDR3 size: 16 residues. Trimming took off 5 bases at V and 4 bases at J, with 20 bases between the two ends. Germline loops: CDR1 SEHNR, CDR2 FQNEAQ (reference sequence). CDR3 nucleotides: TGTGCCAGCAGCGCAAAAGCCGACAGATTAAGCTATGGCTACACCTTC. Translation gives CASSAKADRLSYGYTF.

This clonotype showed up just once. The chain joins TRBV29-1 to TRBJ2-7, with D maybe TRBD1 (6 bases). Germline V gives CDR1 SQVTM, CDR2 ANQGSEA. The CDR3 extends over 12 amino acids. V was clipped by 4 bases and J by 2 bases, with 9 bases between them. The DNA for the CDR3 is TGCAGCGTTGCCGCAGGGGCCTACGAGCAGTACTTC. This encodes CSVAAGAYEQYF.

DNA for the CDR3: TGTGCCAGCAGCTCCGTCGTGGGCACCGGGGAGCTGTTTTTT. Amino acid sequence: CASSSVVGTGELFF. This chain joins TRBV7-2 and TRBJ2-2; D remains ambiguous. The CDR3 runs 14 residues. V shed 4 bases and J shed 4 bases, with 10 bases lying between them. Germline V gene lookup returns CDR1 SGHTA and CDR2 FQGNSA.

The V gene is TRBV20-1, the J gene TRBJ2-6; D is perhaps TRBD1 (5 bases). The length of the CDR3 is 14 residues. CDR1 and CDR2 (germline): DFQATT, SNEGSKA (reference sequence). Trimming left V 6 bases short and J 0 bases short, with 9 bases between. The CDR3 reads CSAYRSSGANVLTF. CDR3 sequence (DNA): TGCAGTGCCTACAGGAGCTCTGGGGCCAACGTCCTGACTTTC.

V usage is TRBV5-1 and J usage is TRBJ2-4; 7 nucleotides align to TRBD2. The assigned J gene may be wrong: the sequence end matches TRBJ2-5 better. CDR1 and CDR2 from the germline V gene are SGHRS and YFSETQ. The CDR3 length is 14 residues. CDR3 bases: TGCGCCAGCAGCTCGGGGACTATACAAGAGACCCAGTACTTC. Its protein is CASSSGTIQETQYF.

This chain uses TRBV20-1 with TRBJ2-1; TRBD1 matches at 8 bases. The germline gives CDR1 DFQATT, CDR2 SNEGSKA (reference sequence). CDR3 length: 15 amino acids. V lost 6 bases and J lost 2; bases outside the gene matches: 9. CDR3 sequence reads: CSARAGQGTYNEQFF. CDR3 sequence (DNA): TGCAGTGCCCGGGCCGGACAGGGCACCTACAATGAGCAGTTCTTC.

This chain connects TRBV7-2 to TRBJ2-7; D is perhaps TRBD1 or TRBD2 (5 bases each). Germline V gene data show CDR1 as SGHTA and CDR2 as FQGNSA. The CDR3 is made up of 15 amino acids. The ends were cut back, 5 bases at V and 3 bases at J, with 17 bases in the middle. The CDR3 region has the DNA TGTGCCAGCAGCGGGACGACCAGGGTATTCTACGAGCAGTACTTC. Amino acids: CASSGTTRVFYEQYF.